This section outlines one TCR beta chain sequence together with its context. Its antigen remains unidentified. This sample is drawn from a study of persistence of HIV-infected CD4 T cells. Lysates of CMV-infected fibroblasts at around 9.8 ug/mL stimulated these cells. Responding CD4+ T cells were sorted by upregulation of both CD40 ligand and CD69. The CDR3 contains 12 residues. Germline CDR1 SGHRS, CDR2 YFSETQ. V lost 2 bases to trimming and J lost 3 bases, with 5 bases between them. The libraries were made with immunoSEQ version 4 in survey mode. Method: immunoSEQ multiplex PCR; TCRdb's copy keeps in-frame clones and lacks some. The data contain under 20,000 clones, around 82% of them singletons.

The receptor was derived from an adult man with HIV who was CMV-seropositive. The rearrangement joins TRBV5-1 to TRBJ1-1; D is unresolved. The sequencing used CD4+ T cells sorted from PBMCs after roughly 18-hour stimulation, collected from a patient who received antiretroviral therapy. DNA of the CDR3: TGCGCCAGCAGCTTCGATTACACTGAAGCTTTCTTT. Amino acids: CASSFDYTEAFF.